The 20 T cell receptor beta chains reported below all come from one sample, sequenced in a study of T-cell memory formation after mild COVID-19. TCRdb itself ran the 5' RACE reads through MiXCR, one entry per CDR3 protein. The sample carries approximately 300,000 distinct CDR3 sequences, more than 15% recorded once. Source material: PBMCs or a T cell subset sorted from them (not recorded which). These receptors originate from a young man who had mild COVID-19 (a few samples of this study predate the infection). Cell type and time point are not known.

The table lists this clonotype with a few counts. The chain employs TRBV4-2 and TRBJ1-1; no reliable D call. This CDR3 contains 13 residues. The ends were cut back, 1 base at V and 6 bases at J, with 9 bases in the middle. Germline V gives CDR1 LGHNA, CDR2 YNFKEQ. The CDR3 protein is CASSQGGYPEAFF. Here the CDR3 DNA reads TGTGCCAGCAGCCAAGGGGGTTACCCTGAAGCTTTCTTT.

This clonotype was found a few times. The chain combines TRBV7-8 with TRBJ1-6, with D hard to call. Trimming shortened V by 5 bases and J by 8 bases, and 16 bases separated the two germline ends. The germline V gene has CDR1 SGHVS and CDR2 FQNEAQ. CDR3 length equals 15 residues. CDR3 loop: CASSPLLYGDSPLHF. Here the CDR3 DNA reads TGTGCCAGCAGCCCCCTTCTTTACGGGGATTCACCCCTCCACTTT.

This clonotype came up many times. V gene TRBV5-1 combines with J gene TRBJ2-5, with TRBD2 identical over 8 bases. CDR1 and CDR2 (germline): SGHRS, YFSETQ. V was pared by 3 bases and J by 1 base, with 2 bases of the junction left unmatched. The CDR3 has 14 amino acids. The CDR3 is CASSSGTSQETQYF. DNA for the CDR3: TGCGCCAGCAGCTCGGGGACTAGCCAAGAGACCCAGTACTTC. The whole variable domain, filled in from reference TRBV5-1 and TRBJ2-5, reads KAGVTQTPRYLIKTRGQQVTLSCSPISGHRSVSWYQQTPGQGLQFLFEYFSETQRNKGNFPGRFSGRQFSNSRSEMNVSTLELGDSALYLCASSSGTSQETQYFGPGTRLLVL.

The chain links TRBV7-9 to TRBJ2-7; TRBD1 might be the D (5 bases). With 1 base removed from V and 2 bases from J, the gap between germline ends came to 18 bases. CDR1 is SEHNR, CDR2 FQNEAQ, per germline (reference sequence). The CDR3 runs 17 residues. The CDR3: CASSLDSWGYAAYEQYV. Written as DNA, the CDR3 is TGTGCCAGCAGCTTAGATTCCTGGGGCTATGCGGCCTACGAGCAGTACGTC.

The rearrangement links TRBV12-5 to TRBJ1-5; D is unresolved. The CDR3 totals 14 residues. CDR1 is LGHNT and CDR2 is FRNRAP in the germline V gene. V was trimmed by 4 bases and J by 8 bases, leaving 15 bases between them. The CDR3 sequence is CASGWFTAGEPQHF. CDR3 DNA: TGTGCTAGTGGTTGGTTTACAGCCGGGGAGCCCCAGCATTTT.

The chain carries TRBV11-3 and TRBJ2-1; a possible D gene is TRBD2 (6 bases). Trimming left V 0 bases short and J 4 bases short, with 19 bases between. CDR3 length equals 18 residues. Germline V CDR1 and CDR2: SGHNT, YENEEA. The DNA for the CDR3 is TGTGCCAGCAGCTTAGATCACTCCGGGACTTCCCGTTACAATGAGCAGTTCTTC. This codes for CASSLDHSGTSRYNEQFF.

The rearrangement links TRBV2 to TRBJ1-5, with D hard to call. V was clipped by 2 bases and J by 10 bases, with 12 bases between them. CDR3 length: 13 residues. In germline, CDR1 is SNHLY, CDR2 FYNNEI. The CDR3 region has the DNA TGTGCCAGCAGTGAACGGGCAACGGGCCCCCAGCATTTT. The encoded protein is CASSERATGPQHF.

This clonotype has at least ten counts. J is TRBJ1-4 and V is TRBV4-3; 7 bases map to TRBD1. The V and J ends lost 4 bases and 8 bases, in that order; junction bases with no gene match: 13. The CDR3 is made up of 16 amino acids. CDR1 is LGHNA, CDR2 YSLEER, per germline. CDR3 residues: CASSPSPGTEDEKLFF. Written as DNA, the CDR3 is TGCGCCAGCAGCCCCTCCCCCGGGACAGAGGACGAAAAACTGTTTTTT.

This clonotype was seen more than once but under ten times. This chain connects TRBV5-1 to TRBJ1-2, with 7 bases aligning to TRBD1. This CDR3 spans 15 amino acids. CDR1 SGHRS and CDR2 YFSETQ come from the germline V gene. The J segment lost 4 bases and the V segment lost 3 bases, leaving 9 bases of the junction unmatched. In DNA form, the CDR3 reads TGCGCCAGCAGCTGGGGACAGCAAAGGGGCTATGGCTACACCTTC. This codes for CASSWGQQRGYGYTF.

V gene TRBV2 combines with J gene TRBJ2-3, with TRBD1 matching over 7 bases. Germline lookup yields CDR1 SNHLY and CDR2 FYNNEI. This CDR3 comprises 14 residues. V gave up 6 bases and J gave up 3 bases; unmatched junction bases: 6. This chain's CDR3 is CASSSQGITDTQYF. The DNA for the CDR3 is TGTGCCAGCAGCTCACAGGGGATAACAGATACGCAGTATTTT.

This clonotype was seen a few times. J is TRBJ2-2 and V is TRBV7-9; 9 bases are a match to TRBD1. CDR1 and CDR2 (germline): SEHNR, FQNEAQ (reference sequence). The CDR3 runs 18 residues. The J segment lost 5 bases and the V segment lost 5 bases, leaving 15 bases of the junction unmatched. The CDR3 DNA is TGTGCCAGCAGCAGGAGGGACAGGGAAGTTTTGAATACCGGGGAGCTGTTTTTT. As protein: CASSRRDREVLNTGELFF.

At least ten counts were recorded for this clonotype. This chain links TRBV6-5 with TRBJ2-1, with D perhaps matching TRBD1 (6 bases). The V and J ends lost 7 bases and 8 bases respectively, with 15 bases between them. Germline lookup yields CDR1 MNHEY and CDR2 SVGAGI. The CDR3 loop spans 13 amino acids. The CDR3 sequence is CASKYRDRDEQFF. The CDR3 region has the DNA TGTGCCAGCAAATACAGGGATCGCGATGAGCAGTTCTTC.

This clonotype was seen more than once but under ten times. The chain carries TRBV15 and TRBJ2-5; possibly TRBD1 for D (5 bases). The CDR3 length is 15 residues. V was cut by 1 base and J by 5 bases, with 14 bases left in between. Germline-derived CDR1 and CDR2 are LNHNV and YYDKDF (reference sequence). Written as DNA, the CDR3 is TGTGCCACCAGCAGAGTTTACAGGAGTTTGGAGACCCAGTACTTC. It is translated as CATSRVYRSLETQYF.

The V gene is TRBV6-2 or TRBV6-3, the J gene TRBJ2-1; 8 bases match TRBD2. CDR3 size: 13 residues. With 7 bases clipped from V and 3 bases from J, the junction kept 2 bases outside the gene matches. CDR1 and CDR2 from the germline V gene are MNHEY and SVGEGT. CDR3 amino acids: CASTGTSYNEQFF. DNA of the CDR3: TGTGCCAGCACCGGGACTAGCTACAATGAGCAGTTCTTC.

This clonotype has a handful of counts. The chain carries TRBV9 and TRBJ2-1; the D gene could be TRBD1 or TRBD2 (5 bases each). This CDR3 region has 15 residues. Germline CDR1 reads SGDLS; CDR2 reads YYNGEE. V was pared by 0 bases and J by 2 bases, with 9 bases between. CDR3 residues: CASSVDGDAYNEQFF. As DNA, the CDR3 is TGTGCCAGCAGCGTAGATGGGGACGCCTACAATGAGCAGTTCTTC.

This chain links TRBV6-5 with TRBJ1-2; 10 nucleotides match TRBD1. Germline CDR1 reads MNHEY; CDR2 reads SVGAGI. The J segment lost 6 bases and the V segment lost 4 bases, leaving 8 bases of the junction unmatched. The CDR3 contains 15 residues. The CDR3 bases are TGTGCCAGCAGTTTCTCGACAGGGGGCGACAATGGCTACACCTTC. This sequence encodes CASSFSTGGDNGYTF.

This clonotype was detected many times. V and J are TRBV5-5 and TRBJ2-7; 12 nucleotides line up with TRBD2. The CDR3 is 16 residues long. The V segment lost 2 bases and the J segment 3 bases; nucleotides outside the gene matches: 6. Germline V gene data show CDR1 as SGHKS and CDR2 as YYEKEE (reference sequence). CDR3 coding DNA: TGTGCCAGCAGCTTTCGACTAGCGGGGGCGAGCTACGAGCAGTACGTC. This sequence encodes CASSFRLAGASYEQYV.

This chain links TRBV20-1 with TRBJ2-7; 8 bases map to TRBD2. This CDR3 spans 14 amino acids. Germline CDR1 and CDR2: DFQATT and SNEGSKA (reference sequence). Germline trimming cut 0 bases from V and 5 bases from J; bases unmatched to any gene: 6. In DNA form, the CDR3 reads TGCAGTGCTAGAGATCCGACTAGCGCTCACGAGCAGTACTTC. Its protein is CSARDPTSAHEQYF.

This clonotype showed up just a few times. The chain links TRBV10-3 to TRBJ2-7; D ambiguous. Between the trimmed V and J ends, which lost 0 bases and 3 bases, there was a span of 9 bases. CDR3 length: 14 residues. The V gene's germline CDR1 is ENHRY and CDR2 SYGVKD. The CDR3 DNA follows: TGTGCCATCAGTGAGTCATTTACGCTCTACGAGCAGTACTTC. Protein: CAISESFTLYEQYF.

In this sample, this clonotype turned up a few times. The chain combines TRBV4-3 with TRBJ2-7; TRBD1 matches 8 bases. CDR1 LGHNA and CDR2 YSLEER come from the germline V gene. This CDR3 region has 15 residues. Trimming removed 4 bases from V and 3 bases from J; junction bases left unmatched: 8. In nucleotides, the CDR3 is TGCGCCAGCAGCCTCCGGACAGGGTTAAACTACGAGCAGTACTTC. It encodes CASSLRTGLNYEQYF.